This TCR beta chain was recovered during a study of blood T cell repertoires in COVID-19. Overall study context: Both acute and convalescent COVID-19 samples were obtained from the United States, Italy and Spain. In each case, the material was cDNA or gDNA derived from T cells, B-cell-depleted T cells, or PBMCs.

Clones were read by immunoSEQ multiplex PCR, and TCRdb kept only the in-frame ones, dropping some. The data contain approximately 270,000 clones, approximately 83% of them seen just once; the ten biggest clones take up 1.5% to 2%. CDR1 is SGHTA and CDR2 is FQGNSA in the germline V gene. The CDR3 loop spans 14 amino acids. V lost 2 bases to trimming and J lost 2 bases; unmatched junction nucleotides: 3. Only one count was recorded for this clone. Participants, 18 to 89 years old, spanned 24 US areas. Which cohort a participant joined came from the clinical history participants gave. Sequencing was performed on PBMCs or T cells enriched from blood (not recorded which). This receptor was obtained from a woman aged 45 to 65 who had recovered from COVID-19. V gene TRBV7-2 combines with J gene TRBJ2-7, with TRBD1 matching over 7 bases. The DNA for the CDR3 is TGTGCCAGCAGCTTAATGAGGGGGCCCTACGAGCAGTACTTC. Its translation is CASSLMRGPYEQYF.